The TCR beta chain under discussion was sequenced for a study of radiotherapy plus CTLA-4 blockade in lung cancer listed by TCRdb under 2018. Broadly, across the study: Among the enrolled patients, about 19% had an objective response, and roughly 30% reached disease control. Study-level results and caveats: After treatment with radiotherapy and ipilimumab, TCR clones that originated in tumors expanded in peripheral blood. The strongest predictors of response were reported to be early dynamic shifts in blood T cell clones along with a rise in serum interferon-beta following radiation.

The study tested focal radiation therapy combined with CTLA-4 blockade (ipilimumab) in patients with chemo-refractory metastatic non-small-cell lung cancer. CDR3 length: 13 amino acids, cysteine to phenylalanine. The entry retains the CDR3 DNA only, 39 bases that are in frame from base 1. The germline V gene provides CDR1 KGHSH and CDR2 LQKENI. The V end loses 1 base and the J end loses 3 bases, and a stretch of 6 bases separates them. The library was produced with the immunoSEQ multiplex PCR assay. TCRdb holds this immuneACCESS table with in-frame rearrangements only. Some clones are missing; in checked studies, unresolved V genes explain under half, and the rest has no known cause. The sample records over 100,000 clones, roughly four fifths of which are singletons. Approximately 3.5% of the sample belongs to the ten largest clones. There are a few counts of this clone. The antigen it binds to is not known. No much larger clone is present one base from it, and per-base qualities are unavailable.

The material was peripheral blood, obtained from a patient treated with radiotherapy plus ipilimumab. This sequence uses TRBV18 and TRBJ1-1, with the D gene call left open. This TCR was sampled from a human donor with non-small cell lung cancer that progressed on radiotherapy plus ipilimumab. Some clones in this sample may be carry-over from other donors' samples. The nucleotides read TGTGCCAGCTCACCACTTGCAGACACTGAAGCTTTCTTT. This translates into CASSPLADTEAFF.